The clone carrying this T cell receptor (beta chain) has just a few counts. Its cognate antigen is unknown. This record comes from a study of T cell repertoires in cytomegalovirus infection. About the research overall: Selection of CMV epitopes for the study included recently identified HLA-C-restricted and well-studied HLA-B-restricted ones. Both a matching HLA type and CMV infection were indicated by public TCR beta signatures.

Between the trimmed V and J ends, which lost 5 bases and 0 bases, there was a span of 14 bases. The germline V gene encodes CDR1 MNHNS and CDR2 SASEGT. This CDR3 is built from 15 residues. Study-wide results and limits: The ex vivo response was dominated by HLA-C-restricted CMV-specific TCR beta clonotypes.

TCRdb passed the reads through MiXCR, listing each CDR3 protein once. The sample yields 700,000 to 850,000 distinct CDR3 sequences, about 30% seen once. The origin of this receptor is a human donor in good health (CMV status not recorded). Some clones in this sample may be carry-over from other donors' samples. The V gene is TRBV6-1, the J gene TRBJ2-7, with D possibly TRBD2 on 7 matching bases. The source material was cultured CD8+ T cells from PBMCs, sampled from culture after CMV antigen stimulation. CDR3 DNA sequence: TGTGCCAGCAGTTATGGACTAGGGGGCTCCTACGAGCAGTACTTC. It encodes CASSYGLGGSYEQYF.